This is a list of T cell receptor beta chains from one sample in a study of technical replicates of blood from several donors. Measured with immunoSEQ multiplex PCR; TCRdb has only the in-frame clones, and not every one. Of some 87,000 clones in the sample, roughly 93% were seen once. Sample: T cells isolated from PBMCs. Source of these receptors: a human donor in good health. Both conserved end residues are part of each CDR3. The D gene is left open where the match is weak. Only some rows state a clone size, as once, few, many or a class for expanded clones.

D | size | J | V | DNA | CDR3
NA | NA | TRBJ1-2 | TRBV9 | TGTGCCAGCAGCGTAGCTCTAGGGGGATATGGCTACACCTTC | CASSVALGGYGYTF
TRBD2 | NA | TRBJ2-2 | TRBV9 | TGTGCCAGCAGCGTATGGGATAGCGGGACCGGGGAGCTGTTTTTT | CASSVWDSGTGELFF
TRBD1 | once | TRBJ1-2 | TRBV2 | TGTGCCAGCCATCTGGTCCGACAGGGGAATGACTATGGCTACACCTTC | CASHLVRQGNDYGYTF
NA | NA | TRBJ2-2 | TRBV6-4 | TGTGCCAGCAGTGACTCGATAACGGGGGCCGGGGAGCTGTTTTTT | CASSDSITGAGELFF
TRBD1 | NA | TRBJ1-1 | TRBV10-1 | TGCGCCAGCCAGGGGGCTGACACTGAAGCTTTCTTT | CASQGADTEAFF
TRBD1 | NA | TRBJ1-2 | TRBV19 | TGTGCCAGTAGTATTCTGGGGACAGGGGTAGGCTACACCTTC | CASSILGTGVGYTF
NA | NA | TRBJ2-5 | TRBV27 | TGTGCCAGCAGTCATGACACGCAAGAGACCCAGTACTTC | CASSHDTQETQYF
NA | NA | TRBJ1-1 | TRBV5-6 | TGTGCCAGCAGCGCGGAAGGGACATCTTGGTCTGAAGCTTTCTTT | CASSAEGTSWSEAFF
NA | NA | TRBJ1-5 | TRBV10-1 | TGCGCCAGCAGTGAACGACGAGGCCTCAATCAGCCCCAGCATTTT | CASSERRGLNQPQHF
TRBD2 | NA | TRBJ2-7 | TRBV19 | TGTGCCAGTAGGGGATCGGGGGGAACCTACGAGCAGTACTTC | CASRGSGGTYEQYF
TRBD2 | NA | TRBJ2-7 | TRBV27 | TGTGCCAGCAGTTTGGCTAGCGGGAGACACGAGCAGTACTTC | CASSLASGRHEQYF
NA | NA | TRBJ1-5 | TRBV10-3 | TGTGCCATCAGTGGTACGGGGGGAGATCAGCCCCAGCATTTT | CAISGTGGDQPQHF
TRBD2 | NA | TRBJ2-1 | TRBV6-6 | TGTGCCAGCAGTTACAGGCTAGCGGGGTACAATGAGCAGTTCTTC | CASSYRLAGYNEQFF
TRBD2 | NA | TRBJ2-1 | TRBV19 | TGTGCCAGTAGTGAGGGACTAGCTCTATACAATGAGCAGTTCTTC | CASSEGLALYNEQFF
TRBD1 | NA | TRBJ1-1 | TRBV19 | TGTGCCAGTAGTGCCGGGACAGATACTTCGCCGTCTGCCTTT | CASSAGTDTSPSAF
NA | NA | TRBJ2-2 | TRBV9 | TGTGCCAGCAGCGTAGATCGGAGAACCAGCGGGGAGCTGTTTTTT | CASSVDRRTSGELFF
NA | NA | TRBJ1-2 | TRBV20-1 | TGCGCACAGTTCTATGGCTACACCTTC | CAQFYGYTF
NA | NA | TRBJ2-7 | TRBV28 | TGTGCCAGCAGAATCCACGACAGTATCTACGAGCAGTACTTC | CASRIHDSIYEQYF
NA | NA | TRBJ2-1 | TRBV11-2 | NA | CASSSVASGIGSAKFF
TRBD2 | NA | TRBJ2-7 | TRBV10-1 | TGCGCCAGCAGTGAGTCTTCGGGACTAGCGGGGAGCGAGCAGTACTTC | CASSESSGLAGSEQYF
TRBD1 | NA | TRBJ1-2 | TRBV19 | TGTGCCAGTAGTATGGCGCATCGGACAGGGGATGGCTACACCTTC | CASSMAHRTGDGYTF
NA | NA | TRBJ1-3 | TRBV28 | TGTGCCACCATTAGGCCGACAGCTGGAAACACCATATATTTT | CATIRPTAGNTIYF
TRBD1 | NA | TRBJ2-7 | TRBV29-1 | TGCAGCGTTGGGGGGACAGGGGAGTACGAGCAGTACTTC | CSVGGTGEYEQYF
NA | NA | TRBJ2-7 | TRBV28 | TGTGCCAGCAGTTTGGGTATGTCGGAGGTGACCTACGAGCAGTACTTC | CASSLGMSEVTYEQYF
NA | NA | TRBJ1-5 | TRBV27 | TGTGCCAGCAGTTTCTCCATACAGGGAAACAATCAGCCCCAGCATTTT | CASSFSIQGNNQPQHF